This TCR beta chain was sequenced during a study of neoadjuvant nivolumab and ipilimumab in lung cancer. Assay: immunoSEQ multiplex PCR; the TCRdb copy retains only in-frame clones and omits some. Of more than 20,000 clones listed, roughly 80% were seen once; the top ten hold more than 6.5%. As for this clone: Its antigen is unknown.

The study's findings and limits: Blood richness before therapy tracked richness in tumors resected after neoadjuvant therapy.

Sequenced here: tumor tissue, sampled after neoadjuvant nivolumab, alone or with ipilimumab, at or shortly before surgery. The origin of this receptor is an adult with non-small cell lung cancer.

The CDR3: CASSLETSGWYQETQYF. The CDR3 DNA follows: TGTGCCAGCAGCTTAGAGACTAGCGGGTGGTACCAAGAGACCCAGTACTTC. The gene calls are TRBV11-3 and TRBJ2-5; TRBD2 matches 10 bases. CDR1 and CDR2 from the germline V gene are SGHNT and YENEEA. The CDR3 has 17 amino acids. The V segment lost 0 bases and the J segment 0 bases; nucleotides outside the gene matches: 4.